A selection of T cell receptor beta chains follows, all from one sample in a study of human T cells and chemical hapten exposure. TCRdb analysed the RACE reads with MiXCR anew, one entry per CDR3 protein. This table holds roughly 120,000 distinct CDR3 sequences, around 8.3% found once. Sequenced: whole blood. Receptors were obtained from a male donor in good health. Some clones in this sample may be carry-over from other donors' samples. Both conserved end residues are part of each CDR3. Fields, in order: V gene, J gene, CDR3 length, D gene, clone size, CDR3 DNA, CDR3 protein. D genes are given only for firm matches. Rows may omit the clone size; those that give it use once, few, many or a size class.

v_gene: TRBV12-3/TRBV12-4
j_gene: TRBJ2-1
len: 11
d_gene: .
abundance: many
CDR3nt: TGTGCCAGCAGCACCATCGGGGAGCAGTTCTTC
CDR3aa: CASSTIGEQFF

v_gene: TRBV27
j_gene: TRBJ2-1
len: 15
d_gene: .
abundance: .
CDR3nt: TGTGCCAGCAGTTCGCCGGGACTTCAATACAATGAGCAGTTCTTC
CDR3aa: CASSSPGLQYNEQFF

v_gene: TRBV20-1
j_gene: TRBJ1-1
len: 12
d_gene: TRBD1
abundance: few
CDR3nt: TGCAGTGCTCCGGGACAGGGATACGGGGCTTTCTTT
CDR3aa: CSAPGQGYGAFF

v_gene: TRBV5-6
j_gene: TRBJ2-1
len: 18
d_gene: TRBD2
abundance: many
CDR3nt: TGTGCCAGCAGCTCCCCGGCGAGTAGCGGGCCTTCCTACAATGAGCAGTTCTTC
CDR3aa: CASSSPASSGPSYNEQFF

v_gene: TRBV2
j_gene: TRBJ1-1
len: 14
d_gene: .
abundance: .
CDR3nt: TGTGCCAGCAGTGTTGGGCATATGAACACTGAAGCTTTCTTT
CDR3aa: CASSVGHMNTEAFF

v_gene: TRBV19
j_gene: TRBJ2-7
len: 16
d_gene: .
abundance: many
CDR3nt: TGTGCCAGTAGTATAAGGGCGGGACCGGAGGTCGACGAGCAGTACTTC
CDR3aa: CASSIRAGPEVDEQYF

v_gene: TRBV27
j_gene: TRBJ2-7
len: 13
d_gene: TRBD2
abundance: few
CDR3nt: TGTGCCAGCAGGACGGGACTAGCGGCCCGGCAGTACTTC
CDR3aa: CASRTGLAARQYF

v_gene: TRBV6-2/TRBV6-3
j_gene: TRBJ2-1
len: 17
d_gene: .
abundance: few
CDR3nt: TGTGCCAGCAGTTACGACCTACGGCGGAGCTCCTACAATGAGCAGTTCTTC
CDR3aa: CASSYDLRRSSYNEQFF

v_gene: TRBV20-1
j_gene: TRBJ1-1
len: 14
d_gene: TRBD1
abundance: few
CDR3nt: TGCAGTGCTAGAGATGGGTACAGGGGGACTGAAGCTTTCTTT
CDR3aa: CSARDGYRGTEAFF

v_gene: TRBV2
j_gene: TRBJ2-7
len: 16
d_gene: TRBD1
abundance: many
CDR3nt: TGTGCCAGCAGTGAAGCAAATAACAGGGGTTTACACGAGCAGTACTTC
CDR3aa: CASSEANNRGLHEQYF

v_gene: TRBV29-1
j_gene: TRBJ1-2
len: 12
d_gene: .
abundance: few
CDR3nt: TGCAGCGTTGACAGCCAGGACTATGGCTACACCTTC
CDR3aa: CSVDSQDYGYTF

v_gene: TRBV27
j_gene: TRBJ2-7
len: 14
d_gene: TRBD1
abundance: .
CDR3nt: TGTGCCAGCAGTTTCACCGGGACAGGGACGGAGCAGTACTTC
CDR3aa: CASSFTGTGTEQYF

v_gene: TRBV25-1
j_gene: TRBJ1-2
len: 12
d_gene: .
abundance: few
CDR3nt: TGTGCCAGCAGTGAAGGGCCTCTTGGCTACACCTTC
CDR3aa: CASSEGPLGYTF

v_gene: TRBV11-3
j_gene: TRBJ2-3
len: 14
d_gene: .
abundance: few
CDR3nt: TGTGCCAGCAGCTTAGCCCGGAGCACAGATACGCAGTATTTT
CDR3aa: CASSLARSTDTQYF

v_gene: TRBV2
j_gene: TRBJ2-7
len: 13
d_gene: .
abundance: few
CDR3nt: TGTGCCAGCAGTGTTGCCAGAACCTACGAGCAGTACTTC
CDR3aa: CASSVARTYEQYF

v_gene: TRBV7-9
j_gene: TRBJ2-6
len: 16
d_gene: .
abundance: few
CDR3nt: TGTGCCAGCAGCTTAGACACTTTCTCTGGGGCCAACGTCCTGACTTTC
CDR3aa: CASSLDTFSGANVLTF

v_gene: TRBV11-1
j_gene: TRBJ2-2
len: 11
d_gene: .
abundance: .
CDR3nt: TGTGCCAGCACCGCCGCCAGGGAGCTGTTTTTT
CDR3aa: CASTAARELFF

v_gene: TRBV5-6
j_gene: TRBJ2-7
len: 14
d_gene: TRBD1
abundance: few
CDR3nt: TGTGCCAGCAGCTTCGGGACAGGGGGCCGCGAGCAGTACTTC
CDR3aa: CASSFGTGGREQYF

v_gene: TRBV4-3
j_gene: TRBJ2-5
len: 15
d_gene: .
abundance: .
CDR3nt: TGCGCCAGCAGCCAAGATGGAGGGGGTCAAGAGACCCAGTACTTC
CDR3aa: CASSQDGGGQETQYF

v_gene: TRBV18
j_gene: TRBJ2-1
len: 13
d_gene: .
abundance: .
CDR3nt: TGTGCCAGCTCACGAGGAGGGAGTGATGAGCAGTTCTTC
CDR3aa: CASSRGGSDEQFF

v_gene: TRBV6-2/TRBV6-3
j_gene: TRBJ2-3
len: 16
d_gene: .
abundance: few
CDR3nt: TGTGCCAGCAGTCCTACGAGGGGGTGGGGCACAGATACGCAGTATTTT
CDR3aa: CASSPTRGWGTDTQYF

v_gene: TRBV7-9
j_gene: TRBJ2-1
len: 13
d_gene: TRBD2
abundance: few
CDR3nt: TGTGCCAGCAGCTTGACTAGCGTCAATGAGCAGTTCTTC
CDR3aa: CASSLTSVNEQFF

v_gene: TRBV29-1
j_gene: TRBJ2-3
len: 13
d_gene: .
abundance: many
CDR3nt: TGCAGCGTTTGGGGCAGGGCGGTAGATACGCAGTATTTT
CDR3aa: CSVWGRAVDTQYF

v_gene: TRBV20-1
j_gene: TRBJ2-1
len: 15
d_gene: .
abundance: .
CDR3nt: TGCAGTGCTAGAGGCCTAGGGGGCTCCTACAATGAGCAGTTCTTC
CDR3aa: CSARGLGGSYNEQFF

v_gene: TRBV7-3
j_gene: TRBJ1-6
len: 15
d_gene: .
abundance: few
CDR3nt: TGTGCCAGCAGCTTAACTGGGGATAGCAATTCACCCCTCCACTTT
CDR3aa: CASSLTGDSNSPLHF

v_gene: TRBV29-1
j_gene: TRBJ2-5
len: 12
d_gene: .
abundance: .
CDR3nt: TGCAGCGTAGGACAGAGTAAAGAGACCCAGTACTTC
CDR3aa: CSVGQSKETQYF

v_gene: TRBV7-9
j_gene: TRBJ2-3
len: 14
d_gene: .
abundance: .
CDR3nt: TGTGCCAGCAGCTTTGGGGCTAGCACAGATACGCAGTATTTT
CDR3aa: CASSFGASTDTQYF

v_gene: TRBV4-3
j_gene: TRBJ1-1
len: 16
d_gene: .
abundance: many
CDR3nt: TGCGCCAGCAGCCAAGAAATTATCTTCCTGAACACTGAAGCTTTCTTT
CDR3aa: CASSQEIIFLNTEAFF

v_gene: TRBV14
j_gene: TRBJ2-6
len: 13
d_gene: .
abundance: many
CDR3nt: TGTGCCAGCAGCTCTTCCGGGGCCAACGTCCTGACTTTC
CDR3aa: CASSSSGANVLTF

v_gene: TRBV13
j_gene: TRBJ1-1
len: 17
d_gene: .
abundance: .
CDR3nt: TGTGCCAGCAGCTTAGGACAGGGAAGTACGGTGAACACTGAAGCTTTCTTT
CDR3aa: CASSLGQGSTVNTEAFF

v_gene: TRBV7-2
j_gene: TRBJ2-7
len: 14
d_gene: TRBD1
abundance: .
CDR3nt: TGTGCCAGCAGCCAACAGGGGAACGTCTACGAGCAGTACTTC
CDR3aa: CASSQQGNVYEQYF

v_gene: TRBV27
j_gene: TRBJ2-2
len: 12
d_gene: .
abundance: many
CDR3nt: TGTGCCAGCAGTCGAACTTACGGGGAGCTGTTTTTT
CDR3aa: CASSRTYGELFF

v_gene: TRBV7-9
j_gene: TRBJ2-2
len: 16
d_gene: .
abundance: .
CDR3nt: TGTGCCAGCAGCTTAGCCCTCTCCGGGACACCCCGGGAGCTGTTTTTT
CDR3aa: CASSLALSGTPRELFF

v_gene: TRBV7-6
j_gene: TRBJ1-1
len: 15
d_gene: .
abundance: many
CDR3nt: TGTGCCAGCAGCTTAGGCGAAGCCTTTAACACTGAAGCTTTCTTT
CDR3aa: CASSLGEAFNTEAFF

v_gene: TRBV18
j_gene: TRBJ2-7
len: 13
d_gene: .
abundance: .
CDR3nt: TGTGCCAGCTCACCAGGGGGCGGGTACGAGCAGTACTTC
CDR3aa: CASSPGGGYEQYF

v_gene: TRBV10-3
j_gene: TRBJ2-3
len: 15
d_gene: TRBD2
abundance: few
CDR3nt: TGTGCCATCAGGGGGACTAGCGGGGGAACAGATACGCAGTATTTT
CDR3aa: CAIRGTSGGTDTQYF

v_gene: TRBV20-1
j_gene: TRBJ2-5
len: 13
d_gene: .
abundance: .
CDR3nt: TGCAGTGCTAGTGGACTGGGAAAAGAGACCCAGTACTTC
CDR3aa: CSASGLGKETQYF

v_gene: TRBV11-2
j_gene: TRBJ1-1
len: 13
d_gene: .
abundance: .
CDR3nt: TGTGCCAGCCGCCCATTTGGGAACACTGAAGCTTTCTTT
CDR3aa: CASRPFGNTEAFF

v_gene: TRBV4-1
j_gene: TRBJ2-1
len: 16
d_gene: .
abundance: few
CDR3nt: TGCGCCAGCAGCCAAGATGTGGGCGGGGAGGGGGATGAGCAGTTCTTC
CDR3aa: CASSQDVGGEGDEQFF

v_gene: TRBV30
j_gene: TRBJ1-5
len: 16
d_gene: TRBD1
abundance: .
CDR3nt: TGTGCCTGGAGTGTTCGCACAGGGGTTAGCAATCAGCCCCAGCATTTT
CDR3aa: CAWSVRTGVSNQPQHF

v_gene: TRBV13
j_gene: TRBJ1-1
len: 14
d_gene: TRBD1
abundance: few
CDR3nt: TGTGCCAGCAGCTTAGGCCCAGGGGGCACTGAAGCTTTCTTT
CDR3aa: CASSLGPGGTEAFF

v_gene: TRBV4-1
j_gene: TRBJ2-7
len: 13
d_gene: .
abundance: few
CDR3nt: TGCGCCAGCAGCCAAGGGCAGACCTACGAGCAGTACTTC
CDR3aa: CASSQGQTYEQYF

v_gene: TRBV29-1
j_gene: TRBJ2-1
len: 14
d_gene: TRBD2
abundance: many
CDR3nt: TGCAGCGTAGAGGGACTAGCGGGGTGGAATGAGCAGTTCTTC
CDR3aa: CSVEGLAGWNEQFF

v_gene: TRBV6-1
j_gene: TRBJ1-2
len: 9
d_gene: .
abundance: few
CDR3nt: TGTGCCAGCAGTGAAGGCTACACCTTC
CDR3aa: CASSEGYTF

v_gene: TRBV5-1
j_gene: TRBJ2-2
len: 15
d_gene: .
abundance: many
CDR3nt: TGCGCCAGCAGCTTGGTTCCGGATCTCACCGGGGAGCTGTTTTTT
CDR3aa: CASSLVPDLTGELFF